Listed here are 20 T cell receptor beta chains from one sample, sequenced in a study of blood T cells in healthy people across ages. A second PCR, run for about 7 to 11 cycles, used a sample-barcoded 5' primer plus a J-beta primer mix. TCRdb reprocessed the 5' RACE reads via MiXCR and lists one record per CDR3 protein. The sample includes approximately 790,000 distinct CDR3 sequences, around 62% of them seen just once. The sample taken for sequencing was blood. These receptors came from a man between 25 and 39 years old in good health.

Remarks on this clonotype: A much bigger clone sits one base away, suggesting this may be a read error. This is likely a read error, given that the CDR3 carries no conserved phenylalanine or tryptophan at its end. The V gene is TRBV4-3, the J gene TRBJ2-5, with D possibly being TRBD1 or TRBD2 (5 bases each). The J call may not be correct, given that the DNA end is closer to TRBJ2-7. The CDR3 is 17 residues long. From germline, CDR1 is LGHNA and CDR2 YSLEER. The CDR3 sequence: CASSQDTGPARGYEQYI. The CDR3, as DNA: TGCGCCAGCAGCCAAGATACGGGACCAGCGAGGGGCTACGAGCAGTACATC.

DNA of the CDR3: TGTGCCAGCAGCCAGGAACAGGCTCCTGGGGCCAACGTCCTGACTTTC. It specifies CASSQEQAPGANVLTF. The V gene is TRBV4-2, the J gene TRBJ2-6, with D tentatively TRBD1 (5 bases). Germline CDR1 and CDR2: LGHNA and YNFKEQ. Trimming left V 3 bases short and J 2 bases short, with 11 bases between. The CDR3 consists of 16 residues.

This sequence joins TRBV10-3 and TRBJ2-5; TRBD1 might be the D (6 bases). This CDR3 is built from 16 residues. CDR1 and CDR2 (germline): ENHRY, SYGVKD. Trimming shortened V by 2 bases and J by 5 bases, and 18 bases separated the two germline ends. The CDR3 is CAISEKWDTSMETQYF. The DNA for the CDR3 is TGTGCCATCAGTGAGAAGTGGGACACGAGTATGGAGACCCAGTACTTC.

This clonotype was detected a few times. This rearrangement joins TRBV6-6 to TRBJ2-7; tentatively, D is TRBD2 (6 bases). The CDR3 has 12 residues. Germline V lookup: CDR1 MNHNY, CDR2 SVGAGI (reference sequence). Trimming removed 10 bases from V and 3 bases from J, with 13 bases in between. The CDR3 spells CATVDGSYEQYF. The DNA of the CDR3 is TGTGCCACCGTGGACGGGAGCTACGAGCAGTACTTC.

The chain is built from TRBV7-2 and TRBJ2-1; 8 bases line up with TRBD2. Germline CDR1 SGHTA, CDR2 FQGNSA. The V and J ends lost 4 bases and 9 bases, in that order; junction bases with no gene match: 17. The CDR3 runs to 17 residues. CDR3: CASSSHGLATLQGEQFF. The CDR3 region has the DNA TGTGCCAGCAGCTCTCATGGACTAGCCACGCTACAGGGTGAGCAGTTCTTC.

This clonotype was recorded a few times. The J gene is TRBJ2-7, the V gene TRBV7-2, with 7 nucleotides matching TRBD1. The V gene end was trimmed by 2 bases and the J gene end by 0 bases; junction bases not matched to a gene: 4. This CDR3 has 15 residues. Germline assignment: CDR1 SGHTA and CDR2 FQGNSA. The CDR3 is CASSLSRDSSYEQYF. The CDR3 nucleotides read TGTGCCAGCAGCTTAAGCCGGGACAGCTCCTACGAGCAGTACTTC. Based on the CDR3 plus reference TRBV7-2 and TRBJ2-7, the full variable domain is GAGVSQSPSNKVTEKGKDVELRCDPISGHTALYWYRQSLGQGLEFLIYFQGNSAPDKSGLPSDRFSAERTGGSVSTLTIQRTQQEDSAVYLCASSLSRDSSYEQYFGPGTRLTVT.

The rearrangement joins TRBV6-5 to TRBJ2-3, with 14 bases identical to TRBD2. CDR1 is MNHEY and CDR2 is SVGAGI in the germline V gene. CDR3 size: 20 residues. Unmatched junction bases numbered 9, after V lost 0 bases and J lost 1 base. The DNA of the CDR3 is TGTGCCAGCAGTTACTCGACTAGCGGGGGGGCCGTCTCCGGCACAGATACGCAGTATTTT. Protein product: CASSYSTSGGAVSGTDTQYF.

The chain combines TRBV6-5 with TRBJ2-3; weak D call: TRBD2 (6 bases). The CDR3 is 15 residues long. Deletions cut 0 bases from V and 5 bases from J, with 12 bases between. Germline V gives CDR1 MNHEY, CDR2 SVGAGI. CDR3 DNA: TGTGCCAGCAGTTACTCGTTCTCGGGGGTAGATACGCAGTATTTT. It codes for CASSYSFSGVDTQYF.

The chain has TRBV7-6 and TRBJ2-7, with 14 positions matching TRBD2. The CDR3 extends over 17 amino acids. The junction had 3 bases not matched to a gene; V was cut back by 0 bases and J by 2 bases. CDR1 and CDR2 from the germline V gene are SGHVS and FNYEAQ. DNA for the CDR3: TGTGCCAGCAGCTTAGCGGGGACTAGCGGGGGACCCTACGAGCAGTACTTC. This encodes CASSLAGTSGGPYEQYF.

J is TRBJ2-5 and V is TRBV12-3 or TRBV12-4, with 13 bases fitting TRBD2. The DNA end favors TRBJ2-7, so the J call may be wrong. This CDR3 spans 14 amino acids. CDR3 amino acids: CASSFRLAGGEQYF. The DNA for the CDR3 is TGTGCCAGCAGTTTTAGACTAGCGGGAGGCGAGCAGTACTTC.

V and J are TRBV21-1 and TRBJ2-7; the DNA was not used to check the table's D call, TRBD1. TRBV21-1 is a known pseudogene. The CDR3 has 15 residues. CDR3 DNA sequence: TGTGCCAGCAGCAGTAACAGGGGATGTTCCTACGAGCAGTACTTC. Its protein product is CASSSNRGCSYEQYF.

The chain links TRBV7-9 to TRBJ2-4; possible D gene TRBD1, 6 bases. The end of the DNA is better explained by TRBJ2-7, so the J call may be wrong. This CDR3 has 14 residues. CDR1 is SEHNR and CDR2 is FQNEAQ in the germline V gene (reference sequence). CDR3 residues: CASSLGDTIYEQYF. The CDR3 nucleotides are TGTGCCAGCAGCTTGGGGGACACTATCTACGAGCAGTACTTC.

This rearrangement joins TRBV20-1 to TRBJ2-1, with a possible D match to TRBD2 (7 bases). The DNA end favors TRBJ2-7, so the J call may be wrong. Germline CDR1 and CDR2: DFQATT and SNEGSKA (reference sequence). This CDR3 is built from 15 residues. The CDR3, as DNA: TGCAGTGCTAGACATGGGGGGGGCTCCTACAATGAGCAGTACTTC. Translating it yields CSARHGGGSYNEQYF.

The V gene is TRBV4-2, the J gene TRBJ2-3; TRBD2 matches 9 bases. The CDR3 has 20 amino acids. CDR1 LGHNA and CDR2 YNFKEQ come from the germline V gene. V lost 0 bases to trimming and J lost 3 bases; unmatched junction nucleotides: 16. CDR3 bases: TGTGCCAGCAGCCAAGAATTGGGTAGCGGGGGCCGAATAGCAACAGATACGCAGTATTTT. Protein product: CASSQELGSGGRIATDTQYF.

The chain is built from TRBV4-2 and TRBJ1-4, with a weak D call TRBD1 (5 bases). CDR3 size: 14 residues. V was clipped by 4 bases and J by 4 bases, with 10 bases between them. Germline assignment: CDR1 LGHNA and CDR2 YNFKEQ. As DNA, the CDR3 is TGTGCCAGCAGCCCGGAGGGGTATAATGAAAAACTGTTTTTT. Translation gives CASSPEGYNEKLFF.

The chain joins TRBV7-3 to TRBJ2-1, with TRBD2 matching 10 bases. The V gene end was trimmed by 5 bases and the J gene end by 5 bases; junction bases not matched to a gene: 6. CDR1 and CDR2 (germline): SGHTA, FQGTGA. The length of the CDR3 is 15 residues. The CDR3 DNA is TGTGCCAGCAGCGGCGGGACTAGCGTGAACAATGAGCAGTTCTTC. Amino acids: CASSGGTSVNNEQFF.

The chain has TRBV6-5 and TRBJ2-7; perhaps TRBD2 as D (6 bases). This CDR3 is 12 amino acids long. The V and J ends lost 6 bases and 6 bases respectively, with 12 bases between them. The germline V gene encodes CDR1 MNHEY and CDR2 SVGAGI. This CDR3 is CASRTPGSEQYF. DNA of the CDR3: TGTGCCAGCAGAACCCCCGGGAGCGAGCAGTACTTC.

This clonotype was seen only a few times. This chain joins TRBV29-1 and TRBJ2-5; D remains unclear. In germline, CDR1 is SQVTM, CDR2 ANQGSEA. V lost 6 bases to trimming and J lost 1 base, with 3 bases between them. The CDR3 runs 10 residues. The CDR3 loop reads CSVRQETQYF. As DNA, the CDR3 is TGCAGCGTCCGCCAAGAGACCCAGTACTTC.

The chain recombines TRBV7-2 with TRBJ2-1, with 10 bases aligning to TRBD1. Germline V gene data show CDR1 as SGHTA and CDR2 as FQGNSA. This CDR3 region has 15 residues. With V trimmed by 1 base and J by 8 bases, 5 bases remained unmatched. This chain's CDR3 is CASSLVGQGLYEQFF. The CDR3 DNA is TGTGCCAGCAGCTTAGTGGGACAGGGGTTGTATGAGCAGTTCTTC.

The table lists this clonotype with a few counts. The CDR3 nucleotides read TGTGCCAGCACTTCGGGCAGGGGCCCCTACGAGCAGTACTTC. Protein sequence: CASTSGRGPYEQYF. The J gene is TRBJ2-7, the V gene TRBV7-2; TRBD1 is a possible D gene (6 bases). Trimming shortened V by 7 bases and J by 2 bases, and 15 bases separated the two germline ends. This CDR3 is 14 amino acids long. CDR1 SGHTA and CDR2 FQGNSA come from the germline V gene.